A single sample is the source of the 31 T cell receptor beta chains below, sequenced in a study of shared clonotypes between healthy human individuals. Profiled with immunoSEQ multiplex PCR; TCRdb holds only in-frame clones, not every one. Of a few million clones listed, around 92% are singletons. The sample comprised naive CD4+ T cells from PBMCs. The subset: CD45RA+ positively selected. These TCRs come from a man younger than 30 in good health. Some clones in this sample may be carry-over from other donors' samples.

In the case of this clone: In the same sample, other DNA sequences code for this CDR3. V is TRBV5-1 and J is TRBJ2-5; TRBD1 is a possible D gene (5 bases). CDR3 size: 16 residues. Germline lookup yields CDR1 SGHRS and CDR2 YFSETQ. V gave up 0 bases and J gave up 2 bases, with 14 bases separating them. CDR3 in DNA: TGCGCCAGCAGCTTGGTTGCAGGGTCGAATCAAGAGACCCAGTACTTC. Translation gives CASSLVAGSNQETQYF.

Comment on this clone: The sample contains more than one DNA sequence encoding this CDR3. The CDR3 region is CASSPNTDTQYF. In DNA form, the CDR3 reads TGCGCCAGCAGTCCGAACACAGATACGCAGTATTTT. J is TRBJ2-3 and V is TRBV5-1; D gene uncertain. Deletions cut 5 bases from V and 2 bases from J, with 6 bases between. Per germline, CDR1 SGHRS and CDR2 YFSETQ. This CDR3 contains 12 residues. The whole variable domain, filled in from reference TRBV5-1 and TRBJ2-3, reads KAGVTQTPRYLIKTRGQQVTLSCSPISGHRSVSWYQQTPGQGLQFLFEYFSETQRNKGNFPGRFSGRQFSNSRSEMNVSTLELGDSALYLCASSPNTDTQYFGPGTRLTVL.

This sequence joins TRBV6-1 and TRBJ1-3; 9 positions match TRBD1. From germline, CDR1 is MNHNS and CDR2 SASEGT. The CDR3 length is 16 residues. After removal of 3 bases from V and 3 bases from J, the junction contained 6 bases not matched to a gene. As DNA, the CDR3 is TGTGCCAGCAGTGAGGGGACAGGGTTGATTGGAAACACCATATATTTT. Amino acid sequence: CASSEGTGLIGNTIYF.

V gene TRBV5-6 combines with J gene TRBJ2-7; TRBD2 agrees at 7 bases. Germline V gene lookup returns CDR1 SGHDT and CDR2 YYEEEE. CDR3 length: 14 amino acids. Trimming cost V 2 bases and J 7 bases; bases outside gene matches: 9. This chain's CDR3 is CASSFSAGVGEQYF. CDR3 in DNA: TGTGCCAGCAGCTTCAGTGCGGGGGTAGGAGAGCAGTACTTC.

This clone was counted a single time. The genes are TRBV10-3 and TRBJ1-2, with D possibly TRBD1 on 6 matching bases. CDR3 length: 11 residues. V dropped 7 bases and J dropped 7 bases, with 10 bases sitting between them. Germline values: CDR1 ENHRY, CDR2 SYGVKD. The CDR3 bases are TGTGCCATCACGGGGGCTTTTGGCTACACCTTC. This encodes CAITGAFGYTF.

V gene TRBV18 combines with J gene TRBJ2-1, with 7 nucleotides matching TRBD2. V lost 3 bases and J lost 3; bases outside the gene matches: 8. The CDR3 is 16 residues long. CDR1 KGHSH and CDR2 LQKENI come from the germline V gene. This CDR3 is CASSPPSAGDYNEQFF. The CDR3 DNA reads as TGTGCCAGCTCACCCCCCTCTGCGGGAGACTACAATGAGCAGTTCTTC.

This sequence joins TRBV2 and TRBJ1-1; a weak D match, TRBD1 (5 bases). The CDR3 is made up of 14 amino acids. The V and J ends lost 5 bases and 5 bases respectively, with 15 bases between them. The germline CDR1 and CDR2 sequences are SNHLY and FYNNEI. CDR3 protein: CASSRGGVGTEAFF. CDR3 in DNA: TGTGCCAGCAGTAGAGGAGGGGTAGGTACTGAAGCTTTCTTT.

The chain employs TRBV5-4 and TRBJ1-3; 8 nucleotides align to TRBD1. V shed 0 bases, J shed 4 bases, and the junction held 3 bases outside the gene matches. The germline CDR1 and CDR2 sequences are SGHNT and YYREEE (reference sequence). This CDR3 spans 15 amino acids. The CDR3 DNA sequence: TGTGCCAGCAGCTTGGTGGGGGACAGGGGAAACACCATATATTTT. This sequence encodes CASSLVGDRGNTIYF.

This sequence joins TRBV6-5 and TRBJ1-2; tentatively, D is TRBD1 (6 bases). Germline V gene sequence: CDR1 MNHEY, CDR2 SVGAGI. The CDR3 spans 15 residues. V was pared by 6 bases and J by 4 bases, with 18 bases between. CDR3 loop: CASSSPREGGYGYTF. The CDR3 DNA follows: TGTGCCAGCAGCTCCCCCCGGGAAGGGGGCTATGGCTACACCTTC.

The gene calls are TRBV4-2 and TRBJ2-3; 15 nucleotides match TRBD2. With V trimmed by 3 bases and J by 6 bases, 10 bases remained unmatched. Germline CDR1 is LGHNA and CDR2 is YNFKEQ. The CDR3 covers 18 residues. CDR3 sequence: CASSHGGLAGGQSDTQYF. CDR3 DNA: TGTGCCAGCAGCCACGGAGGACTAGCGGGAGGGCAGTCCGATACGCAGTATTTT.

The chain employs TRBV9 and TRBJ2-3; 10 bases map to TRBD2. The V segment lost 3 bases and the J segment 4 bases; nucleotides outside the gene matches: 5. The CDR3 covers 15 residues. The germline V gene has CDR1 SGDLS and CDR2 YYNGEE. CDR3 region: CASSEAGGRADTQYF. CDR3 DNA: TGTGCCAGCAGCGAAGCGGGAGGGCGCGCAGATACGCAGTATTTT. The entire variable domain, with the rest obtained from reference TRBV9 and TRBJ2-3, is as follows: DSGVTQTPKHLITATGQRVTLRCSPRSGDLSVYWYQQSLDQGLQFLIQYYNGEERAKGNILERFSAQQFPDLHSELNLSSLELGDSALYFCASSEAGGRADTQYFGPGTRLTVL.

The chain combines TRBV5-1 with TRBJ1-1; 9 nucleotides line up with TRBD1. V lost 7 bases, J lost 1 base, and 8 bases stayed unmatched. Germline V gene lookup returns CDR1 SGHRS and CDR2 YFSETQ. The CDR3 covers 15 residues. The CDR3 is CASSEQGAWNTEAFF. CDR3 DNA: TGCGCCAGCTCCGAACAGGGGGCTTGGAACACTGAAGCTTTCTTT.

This sequence joins TRBV27 and TRBJ2-1; D remains unclear. From germline, CDR1 is MNHEY and CDR2 SMNVEV (reference sequence). The CDR3 spans 16 residues. Trimming removed 5 bases from V and 1 base from J, with 15 bases in between. Here the CDR3 reads CASSPYSASSYNEQFF. The DNA for the CDR3 is TGTGCCAGCAGTCCCTACTCAGCGAGTTCCTACAATGAGCAGTTCTTC.

The chain has TRBV2 and TRBJ2-1; D is possibly TRBD1 or TRBD2 (5 bases each). There are 17 residues in the CDR3. V lost 6 bases and J 2 bases, leaving 20 bases between the germline ends. The germline CDR1 and CDR2 sequences are SNHLY and FYNNEI. CDR3 in amino acids: CASRGPGPHLTYNEQFF. In DNA form, the CDR3 reads TGTGCCAGCAGGGGACCGGGACCACACCTTACCTACAATGAGCAGTTCTTC.

This chain joins TRBV27 and TRBJ2-2, with 7 bases identical to TRBD1. The germline gives CDR1 MNHEY, CDR2 SMNVEV (reference sequence). The CDR3 has 16 amino acids. J was trimmed by 4 bases and V by 5 bases; bases with no gene match: 10. As DNA, the CDR3 is TGTGCCAGCAGTCCCATTACGGCAGGGGGCACCGGGGAGCTGTTTTTT. Translating gives CASSPITAGGTGELFF.

The gene calls are TRBV27 and TRBJ2-7, with D possibly matching TRBD2 (6 bases). The V end lost 4 bases, the J end lost 1 base, and 17 bases lay between the germline ends. Germline V gives CDR1 MNHEY, CDR2 SMNVEV (reference sequence). This CDR3 region has 16 residues. In nucleotides, the CDR3 is TGTGCCAGCAGTTACCGACCCGCCCGGGGGTCCTACGAGCAGTACTTC. It codes for CASSYRPARGSYEQYF.

The chain couples TRBV18 to TRBJ2-3; the D gene is possibly TRBD1 (6 bases). The ends were cut back, 1 base at V and 6 bases at J, with 17 bases in the middle. The CDR3 covers 16 residues. From germline, CDR1 is KGHSH and CDR2 LQKENI. The CDR3 is CASSPQRTEPRDTQYF. The DNA of the CDR3 is TGTGCCAGCTCACCACAAAGGACAGAACCCCGGGATACGCAGTATTTT.

The chain couples TRBV5-8 to TRBJ1-2, with a possible D match to TRBD1 (5 bases). Trimming removed 6 bases from V and 2 bases from J, with 17 bases in between. CDR1 and CDR2 (germline): SGHTS, YDEGEE. The CDR3 spans 15 residues. CDR3 sequence: CASNLRRRANYGYTF. The CDR3 coding sequence is TGTGCCAGCAACCTCCGCCGCAGGGCCAACTATGGCTACACCTTC.

The CDR3 region is CASRGPWTGELFF. In nucleotides, the CDR3 is TGTGCCTCCAGGGGGCCGTGGACCGGGGAGCTGTTTTTT. This chain links TRBV6-1 with TRBJ2-2, with 8 bases fitting TRBD1. The CDR3 runs to 13 residues. The germline CDR1 and CDR2 sequences are MNHNS and SASEGT. Germline trimming cut 11 bases from V and 5 bases from J; bases unmatched to any gene: 7.

This rearrangement joins TRBV6-1 to TRBJ1-1; D is unclear. The CDR3 loop spans 13 amino acids. The V gene's germline CDR1 is MNHNS and CDR2 SASEGT. V shed 8 bases and J shed 6 bases, with 16 bases lying between them. This chain's CDR3 is CASDRVESAEAFF. CDR3 DNA sequence: TGTGCCAGCGATCGCGTAGAAAGCGCTGAAGCTTTCTTT.

For the CDR3, the DNA is TGTGCCAGCACCCAGGGGGCTAGCGGGAGCTATGAGCAGTTCTTC. As protein: CASTQGASGSYEQFF. The rearrangement uses TRBV28 and TRBJ2-1; 10 positions match TRBD2. Trimming removed 7 bases from V and 8 bases from J; junction bases left unmatched: 11. Germline V gene data show CDR1 as MDHEN and CDR2 as SYDVKM. This CDR3 contains 15 residues.

The CDR3 spells CATSREALNLHEQFF. The DNA for the CDR3 is TGTGCCACCAGCAGAGAGGCCCTCAATCTCCATGAGCAGTTCTTC. J is TRBJ2-1 and V is TRBV15; D unclear. The germline V and J ends were trimmed by 0 bases and 8 bases, with 14 bases remaining between them. Germline-derived CDR1 and CDR2 are LNHNV and YYDKDF (reference sequence). This CDR3 contains 15 residues.

The V gene is TRBV6-4, the J gene TRBJ2-1, with 12 bases that match TRBD2. With 4 bases clipped from V and 3 bases from J, the junction kept 1 base outside the gene matches. Germline V lookup: CDR1 MRHNA, CDR2 SNTAGT. The CDR3 runs 15 residues. In nucleotides, the CDR3 is TGTGCCAGCAGTGTGACTAGCGGGGGCTACAATGAGCAGTTCTTC. Its protein product is CASSVTSGGYNEQFF.

A word on this clone: This sample also contains other DNA sequences that code for the same CDR3. The rearrangement uses TRBV4-2 and TRBJ1-1; maybe TRBD1 (5 bases). This CDR3 has 13 residues. Trimming stripped 0 bases from V and 4 bases from J, with 6 bases between. In germline, CDR1 is LGHNA, CDR2 YNFKEQ. DNA of the CDR3: TGTGCCAGCAGCCAAGATAGGGGCACTGAAGCTTTCTTT. Its translation is CASSQDRGTEAFF.

The rearrangement joins TRBV7-8 to TRBJ2-1; 7 bases align to TRBD2. The germline CDR1 and CDR2 sequences are SGHVS and FQNEAQ. The V segment lost 4 bases and the J segment 2 bases; nucleotides outside the gene matches: 5. The CDR3 sequence is 15 residues long. CDR3 bases: TGTGCCAGCAGCTATCTAGCGGCTACCTACAATGAGCAGTTCTTC. Protein product: CASSYLAATYNEQFF.

The V and J genes are TRBV27 and TRBJ2-7; unclear D gene. The ends were cut back, 8 bases at V and 4 bases at J, with 9 bases in the middle. Germline loops: CDR1 MNHEY, CDR2 SMNVEV (reference sequence). The CDR3 is made up of 11 amino acids. The CDR3, as DNA: TGTGCCAGCCGTATGGGTTACGAGCAGTACTTC. Protein sequence: CASRMGYEQYF.

This rearrangement joins TRBV28 to TRBJ1-4; D might be TRBD1 (6 bases). The CDR3 has 16 amino acids. V lost 2 bases to trimming and J lost 4 bases, with 14 bases between them. CDR1 is MDHEN and CDR2 is SYDVKM in the germline V gene. The CDR3 DNA is TGTGCCAGCAGTTTAGCGGGCATAGGGGGTAATGAAAAACTGTTTTTT. This sequence encodes CASSLAGIGGNEKLFF.

V gene TRBV2 combines with J gene TRBJ1-5, with D uncertain. CDR1 and CDR2 from the germline V gene are SNHLY and FYNNEI. V lost 6 bases to trimming and J lost 7 bases, with 10 bases between them. The CDR3 has 12 residues. The CDR3 coding sequence is TGTGCCAGCAGGAGAGAAGTACAGCCCCAGCATTTT. Translated, it gives CASRREVQPQHF.

The V gene is TRBV5-3, the J gene TRBJ2-7, with D perhaps matching TRBD1 (6 bases). TRBV5-3 is placed among ORFs of uncertain function. This CDR3 region has 14 residues. V gave up 3 bases and J gave up 1 base, with 11 bases separating them. CDR3 sequence: CARSSLQGSYEQYF. The CDR3 DNA reads TGTGCCAGAAGCTCCCTACAGGGTTCCTACGAGCAGTACTTC.

The V call is TRBV14, the J call TRBJ1-3; TRBD1 agrees at 8 bases. After removal of 3 bases from V and 0 bases from J, the junction contained 4 bases not matched to a gene. The length of the CDR3 is 16 residues. CDR1 is SGHDN, CDR2 FVKESK, per germline. The CDR3 region is CASSHLDRASGNTIYF. The CDR3 region has the DNA TGTGCCAGCAGCCACCTGGACAGGGCCTCTGGAAACACCATATATTTT.

The rearrangement joins TRBV4-2 to TRBJ2-3, with 14 bases fitting TRBD2. The junction had 6 bases not matched to a gene; V was cut back by 2 bases and J by 5 bases. This CDR3 is 17 amino acids long. The germline V gene encodes CDR1 LGHNA and CDR2 YNFKEQ. The CDR3 nucleotides are TGTGCCAGCAGCCAACCCGGGACTAGCGGGAGTGGAGATACGCAGTATTTT. Its protein product is CASSQPGTSGSGDTQYF.